This T cell receptor beta chain was sequenced during a study of PD-1 blockade in classical Hodgkin lymphoma (TCRdb year 2020). With regard to the full study: Nivolumab dosing was 3 mg/kg intravenously every 2 weeks, continuing until either disease progression or unacceptable toxicity. The study used TCR beta sequencing and CyTOF to define a peripheral blood immune signature of response to PD-1 blockade in classical Hodgkin lymphoma. The research as a whole found: Among trial patients, those achieving complete response had baseline diversity similar to that of newly diagnosed patients, while diversity was significantly lower in partial responders and progressors. Newly diagnosed patients were reported to have lower baseline TCR diversity than healthy donors, and relapsed/refractory patients were reported to have lower baseline TCR diversity still. CD4+ but not CD8+ TCR diversity rose significantly by C4D1 (p=0.0027 vs p=0.16), most apparent in complete responders (p=0.02). The study covered only a single clinical trial cohort, and the causes of the repertoire differences, possibly disease activity or prior therapy, were still not defined. Lower diversity was observed in patients in whom nivolumab was started less than 1 year after ASCT, and these patients were excluded from later analyses so that confounding by immune reconstitution would be avoided.

The time point label for this specimen denotes: cycle 2 day 1 (C2D1) of nivolumab. All trial patients had relapsed after autologous stem cell transplantation, with cohorts A, B and C differing in prior brentuximab vedotin exposure. The trial cohort was composed of 56 patients with relapsed/refractory classical Hodgkin lymphoma, for whom complete response, partial response or progressive disease was recorded as best overall response. Single-agent nivolumab was administered to trial patients in the multi-cohort phase II CheckMate 205 trial. An independent review committee assessed best overall response by applying the 2007 International Working Group response criteria. Trial PBMCs were collected just before the start of nivolumab (C1D1) and during therapy at cycle 2 day 1 and cycle 4 day 1. Peripheral blood was collected in 8 mL Vacutainer Cell Preparation Tubes, from which PBMCs were isolated by centrifugation and then cryopreserved.

Comments on this clone: What antigen it recognizes has not been identified. Base qualities are not recorded, but no much larger clone differs from it by a single base.

The Qiagen DNeasy kit was used to extract genomic DNA both from unsorted PBMCs and from the negatively selected CD4+ and CD8+ fractions. TCR beta CDR3 regions were subjected to amplification by immunoSEQ multiplex PCR with primers that anneal to V and J segments. A synthetic immune receptor repertoire was used to minimize amplification bias, and remaining bias was computationally removed after sequencing. In the original analysis: Custom Python scripts were used to quantify repertoire diversity as the Shannon entropy index. Unsorted, CD4+ and CD8+ repertoires were analyzed separately, except in combined analyses where CD4+ and CD8+ sequences were merged in silico. Clonal expansion was defined as at least a 2-fold frequency increase after treatment relative to C1D1, with a pseudocount of 0.5 for undetected baseline clones. Clones with 0 or 1 copy at C1D1 were defined as singleton clones, while clones with 2 or more copies were defined as non-singleton clones. Clones expanded in unsorted samples were annotated as CD4+, CD8+ or unknown by matching protein sequences in sorted samples from the same patient. Diversity changes from C1D1 to C4D1 were tested in paired samples using Wilcoxon tests. In its TCRdb copy, this immuneACCESS table keeps in-frame sequences only and misses some clones. Where compared with another copy, unresolved V genes explain less than half of these, and the others have no known cause. D and trimming come from the DNA, and the V and J calls and clone size come from that table. This sample holds approximately 41,000 clones; roughly 86% were observed only once. 5% to 6.5% of the sample is held by the ten biggest clonotypes.

After removal of 4 bases from V and 2 bases from J, the junction retains 7 bases not matched to a gene. CDR1 is given as SGHRS and CDR2 as YFSETQ, both from the germline V gene. The CDR3 runs 17 residues from the cysteine to the phenylalanine. Only the CDR3 DNA is retained, 51 bases long and in frame from the first base. The clonotype comes from a human donor with classical Hodgkin lymphoma. Rearrangement joined TRBV5-1 to TRBJ2-3; TRBD2 fits 13 bases in the junction. The specimen comprised peripheral blood mononuclear cells (PBMCs), sampled before the second cycle of nivolumab. The bases are TGCGCCAGCAGCCCGGGGACTAGCGGGGCCTTCACAGATACGCAGTATTTT. Protein translation: CASSPGTSGAFTDTQYF.